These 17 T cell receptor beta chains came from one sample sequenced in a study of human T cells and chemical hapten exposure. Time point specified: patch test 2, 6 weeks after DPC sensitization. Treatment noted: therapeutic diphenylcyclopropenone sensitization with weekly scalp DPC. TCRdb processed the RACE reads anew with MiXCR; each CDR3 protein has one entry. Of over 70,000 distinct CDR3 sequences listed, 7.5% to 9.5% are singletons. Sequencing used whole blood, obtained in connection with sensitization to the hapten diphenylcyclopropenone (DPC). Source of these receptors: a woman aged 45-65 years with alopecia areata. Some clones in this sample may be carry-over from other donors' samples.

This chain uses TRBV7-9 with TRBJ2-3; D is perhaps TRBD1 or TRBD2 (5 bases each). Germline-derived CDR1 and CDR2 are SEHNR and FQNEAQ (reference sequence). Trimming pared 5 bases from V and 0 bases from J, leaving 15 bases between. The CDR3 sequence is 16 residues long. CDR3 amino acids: CASSVGDGSSTDTQYF. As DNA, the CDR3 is TGTGCCAGCAGCGTGGGGGACGGTTCTAGCACAGATACGCAGTATTTT.

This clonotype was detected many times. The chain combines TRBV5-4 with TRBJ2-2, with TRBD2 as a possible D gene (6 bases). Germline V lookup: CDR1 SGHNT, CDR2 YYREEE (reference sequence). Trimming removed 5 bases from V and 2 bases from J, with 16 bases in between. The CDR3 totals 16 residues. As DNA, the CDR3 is TGTGCCAGCAGGAAAGGGGTAGCGGCTAACACCGGGGAGCTGTTTTTT. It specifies CASRKGVAANTGELFF.

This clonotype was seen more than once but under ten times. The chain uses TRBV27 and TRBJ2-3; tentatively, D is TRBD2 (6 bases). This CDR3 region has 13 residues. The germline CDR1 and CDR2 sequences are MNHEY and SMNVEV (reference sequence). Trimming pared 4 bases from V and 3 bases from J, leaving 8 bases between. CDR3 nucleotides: TGTGCCAGCAGTTGGAGCGGGACAGATACGCAGTATTTT. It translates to CASSWSGTDTQYF.

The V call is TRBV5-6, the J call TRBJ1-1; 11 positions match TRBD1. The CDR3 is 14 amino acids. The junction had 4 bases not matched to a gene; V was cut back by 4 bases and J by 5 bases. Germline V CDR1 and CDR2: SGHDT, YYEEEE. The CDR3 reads CASSGTGGGTEAFF. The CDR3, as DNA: TGTGCCAGCAGCGGGACAGGGGGAGGAACTGAAGCTTTCTTT.

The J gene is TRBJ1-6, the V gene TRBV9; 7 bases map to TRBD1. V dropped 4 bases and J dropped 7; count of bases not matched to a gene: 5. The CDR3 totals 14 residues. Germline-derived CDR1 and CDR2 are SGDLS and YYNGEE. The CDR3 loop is CASSTGTVNSPLHF. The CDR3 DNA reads TGTGCCAGCAGCACCGGGACAGTGAATTCACCCCTCCACTTT.

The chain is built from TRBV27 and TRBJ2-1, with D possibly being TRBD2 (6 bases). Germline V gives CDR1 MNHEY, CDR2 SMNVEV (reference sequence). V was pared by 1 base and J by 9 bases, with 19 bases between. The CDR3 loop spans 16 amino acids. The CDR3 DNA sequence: TGTGCCAGCAGTTTATACGGGGGAGGTGGGTTAGGTGAGCAGTTCTTC. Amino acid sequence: CASSLYGGGGLGEQFF.

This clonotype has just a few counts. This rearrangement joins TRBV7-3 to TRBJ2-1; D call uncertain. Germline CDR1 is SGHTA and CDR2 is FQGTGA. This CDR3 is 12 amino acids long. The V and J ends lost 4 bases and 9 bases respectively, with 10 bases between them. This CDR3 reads CASSSRTSEQFF. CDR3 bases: TGTGCCAGCAGCTCGCGGACCAGTGAGCAGTTCTTC.

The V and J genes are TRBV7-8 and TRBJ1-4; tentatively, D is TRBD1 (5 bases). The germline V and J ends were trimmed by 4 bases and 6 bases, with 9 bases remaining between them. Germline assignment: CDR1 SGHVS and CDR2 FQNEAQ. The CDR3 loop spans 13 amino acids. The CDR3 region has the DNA TGTGCCAGCAGCTCGGGGGAGGATGAAAAACTGTTTTTT. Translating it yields CASSSGEDEKLFF. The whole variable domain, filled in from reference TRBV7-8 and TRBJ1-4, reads GAGVSQSPRYKVAKRGQDVALRCDPISGHVSLFWYQQALGQGPEFLTYFQNEAQLDKSGLPSDRFFAERPEGSVSTLKIQRTQQEDSAVYLCASSSGEDEKLFFGSGTQLSVL.

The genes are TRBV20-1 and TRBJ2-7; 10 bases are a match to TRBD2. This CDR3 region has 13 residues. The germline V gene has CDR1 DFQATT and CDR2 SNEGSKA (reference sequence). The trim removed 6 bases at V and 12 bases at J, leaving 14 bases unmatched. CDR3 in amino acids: CSAPSGLAKRGYF. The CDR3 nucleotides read TGCAGTGCCCCGTCGGGACTAGCGAAAAGGGGGTACTTC.

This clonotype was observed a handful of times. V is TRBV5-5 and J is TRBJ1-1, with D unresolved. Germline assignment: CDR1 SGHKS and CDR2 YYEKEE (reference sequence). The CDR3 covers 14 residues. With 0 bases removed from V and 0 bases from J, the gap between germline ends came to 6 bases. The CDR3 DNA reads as TGTGCCAGCAGCTTGGACACCTTGAACACTGAAGCTTTCTTT. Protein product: CASSLDTLNTEAFF.

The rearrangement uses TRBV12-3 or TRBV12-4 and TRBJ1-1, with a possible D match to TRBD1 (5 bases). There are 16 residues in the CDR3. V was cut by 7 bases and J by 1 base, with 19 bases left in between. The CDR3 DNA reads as TGTGCCAGCAACCCCGGCCCAGGGTATGGGAACACTGAAGCTTTCTTT. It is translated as CASNPGPGYGNTEAFF.

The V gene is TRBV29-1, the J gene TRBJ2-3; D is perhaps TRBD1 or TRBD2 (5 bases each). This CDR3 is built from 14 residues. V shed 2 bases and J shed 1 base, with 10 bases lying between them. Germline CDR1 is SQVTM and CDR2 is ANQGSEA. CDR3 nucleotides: TGCAGCGTTGAAACCGGGACCCGCACAGATACGCAGTATTTT. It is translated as CSVETGTRTDTQYF.

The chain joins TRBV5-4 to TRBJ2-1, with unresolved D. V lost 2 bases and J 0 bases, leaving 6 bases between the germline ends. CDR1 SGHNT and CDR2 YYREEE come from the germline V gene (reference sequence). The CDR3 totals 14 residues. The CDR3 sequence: CASSFGPSYNEQFF. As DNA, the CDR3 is TGTGCCAGCAGCTTCGGTCCCTCCTACAATGAGCAGTTCTTC.

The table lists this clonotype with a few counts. In DNA form, the CDR3 reads TGTGCCAGCAGACAGGGGAGCACAGATACGCAGTATTTT. Its translation is CASRQGSTDTQYF. The chain recombines TRBV14 with TRBJ2-3, with 7 bases that match TRBD1. The CDR3 contains 13 residues. The germline V gene encodes CDR1 SGHDN and CDR2 FVKESK. Germline trimming cut 6 bases from V and 0 bases from J; bases unmatched to any gene: 0.

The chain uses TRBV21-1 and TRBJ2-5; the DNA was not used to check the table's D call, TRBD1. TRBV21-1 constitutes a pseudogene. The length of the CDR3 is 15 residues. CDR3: CASSTGTGGLETQYF. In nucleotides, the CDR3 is TGTGCCAGCAGCACCGGGACAGGGGGCTTAGAGACCCAGTACTTC.

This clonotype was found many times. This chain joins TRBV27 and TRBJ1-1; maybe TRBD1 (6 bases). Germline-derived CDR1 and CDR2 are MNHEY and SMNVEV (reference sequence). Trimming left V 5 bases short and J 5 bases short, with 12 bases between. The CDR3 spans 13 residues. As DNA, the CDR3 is TGTGCCAGCAGTCATTCAAGGGGGACTGAAGCTTTCTTT. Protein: CASSHSRGTEAFF.

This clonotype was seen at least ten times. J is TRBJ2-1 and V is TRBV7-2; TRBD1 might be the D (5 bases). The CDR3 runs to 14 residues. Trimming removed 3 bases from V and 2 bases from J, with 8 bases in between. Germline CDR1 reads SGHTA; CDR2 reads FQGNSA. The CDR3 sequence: CASSFKGTYNEQFF. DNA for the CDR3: TGTGCCAGCAGCTTTAAGGGGACCTACAATGAGCAGTTCTTC. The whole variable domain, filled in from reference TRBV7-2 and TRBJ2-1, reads GAGVSQSPSNKVTEKGKDVELRCDPISGHTALYWYRQSLGQGLEFLIYFQGNSAPDKSGLPSDRFSAERTGGSVSTLTIQRTQQEDSAVYLCASSFKGTYNEQFFGPGTRLTVL.